This T cell receptor beta chain emerged from a study of cytomegalovirus exposure and HLA in healthy donors. Study summary: Membership in the Caucasian-associated ancestry cluster was found for 75% to 90% of a few hundred genotyped donors.

In regard to this clone: Its antigen remains unknown.

General study findings and limits: A later analysis found TCR association rates differed by HLA locus, highest for DRB1 and lowest for HLA-C. For most TCR beta V segments, an earlier analysis put the productive rate at about 87% or about 30% of the time.

With 60 Vbeta and 13 Jbeta primers, the PCR was carried out. Sequenced by immunoSEQ multiplex PCR; TCRdb stores in-frame clones only, minus some. The repertoire includes approximately 73,000 clones, over 55% of them detected once, and 5% to 6% sits in the top ten. The germline V gene encodes CDR1 SGHNT and CDR2 YENEEA. V lost 5 bases, J lost 2 bases, and 12 bases stayed unmatched. The CDR3 has 18 residues. The TCR originated in a young man in good health and CMV-seropositive. The chain uses TRBV11-3 and TRBJ2-5, with TRBD2 matching 12 bases. Sequenced sample: PBMCs. The CDR3 loop is CASSHRLAGENDQETQYF. The CDR3 DNA sequence: TGTGCCAGCAGCCACAGACTAGCGGGAGAAAACGATCAAGAGACCCAGTACTTC.